Below, 8 T cell receptor beta chains from the same sample are listed, as sequenced in a study of T cells in Graves' hyperthyroidism and ophthalmopathy (dated by TCRdb to between 2018 and 2021). The library was prepared using multiplex PCR. Sequencing used an Illumina HiSeq 2000. The TCR beta CDR3 regions were amplified from the RNA transcripts. The first round of RT-PCR for the TCR CDR3 was performed with the HTBI primer set and the Qiagen OneStep RT-PCR kit. TCRdb reran the public reads through fastp at Q25 and MiXCR, keeping productive beta chains. Rows are combined by CDR3 protein, so each entry shows the most common genes and DNA. The sample table contains some 800,000 distinct CDR3 sequences; only one count was recorded for about two fifths of them. The top ten clonotypes cover 8.9% of the sample. Sequenced sample: blood. These TCRs come from a man between 18 and 29 years old with Graves' hyperthyroidism.

Details on this clonotype: Because it lacks the conserved phenylalanine or tryptophan at the end, this CDR3 is likely a read error. The rearrangement uses TRBV19 and TRBJ1-1; D not certain. The V end lost 3 bases, the J end lost 3 bases, and 17 bases lay between the germline ends. This CDR3 is 16 amino acids long. CDR1 is LNHDA and CDR2 is SQIVND in the germline V gene (reference sequence). The CDR3 loop is CASSMSAGGGYTEAFL. The CDR3 DNA reads as TGTGCCAGTAGTATGAGCGCCGGCGGAGGGTACACTGAAGCTTTCCTT.

This clonotype was counted only a few times. The chain carries TRBV7-9 and TRBJ1-1; tentative D call: TRBD1 (5 bases). Germline CDR1 SEHNR, CDR2 FQNEAQ (reference sequence). The CDR3 contains 14 residues. With 6 bases removed from V and 11 bases from J, the gap between germline ends came to 22 bases. In DNA form, the CDR3 reads TGTGCCAGCAGTTACTCGAGCACGGGGGATGGCGCTTTCTTT. It translates to CASSYSSTGDGAFF.

The chain combines TRBV12-3 or TRBV12-4 with TRBJ1-6; D may be TRBD1 (5 bases). This CDR3 region has 14 residues. Trimming shortened V by 4 bases and J by 9 bases, and 13 bases separated the two germline ends. The CDR3 bases are TGTGCCAGCAGTTGGGGGGGAAAGGGTTCACCCCTCCACTTT. It yields the protein CASSWGGKGSPLHF.

This clonotype appeared many times. This sequence joins TRBV24-1 and TRBJ2-5; perhaps TRBD1 as D (6 bases). Between the trimmed V and J ends, which lost 2 bases and 3 bases, there was a span of 9 bases. CDR3 length: 14 residues. CDR1 KGHDR and CDR2 SFDVKD come from the germline V gene. The CDR3 bases are TGTGCCACCAGTGATTGGGCAGGGGAAGAGACCCAGTACTTC. Amino acid sequence: CATSDWAGEETQYF.

This clonotype was seen repeatedly, ten times or more. The chain has TRBV7-2 and TRBJ1-5; TRBD1 aligns across 9 bases. The CDR3 extends over 14 amino acids. V was pared by 5 bases and J by 7 bases, with 6 bases of the junction left unmatched. The germline V gene has CDR1 SGHTA and CDR2 FQGNSA. The CDR3 sequence: CASSLQGAGQPQHF. The CDR3 coding sequence is TGTGCCAGCAGCCTACAGGGGGCCGGCCAGCCCCAGCATTTT.

The rearrangement uses TRBV5-5 and TRBJ2-7; no definite D call. Germline CDR1 reads SGHKS; CDR2 reads YYEKEE (reference sequence). With 0 bases removed from V and 3 bases from J, the gap between germline ends came to 10 bases. This CDR3 has 14 amino acids. CDR3 loop: CASSLDSVYYEQYF. In DNA form, the CDR3 reads TGTGCCAGCAGCTTGGACTCGGTTTACTACGAGCAGTACTTC.

The chain links TRBV7-8 to TRBJ1-1, with 7 bases identical to TRBD1. This CDR3 has 15 residues. The germline CDR1 and CDR2 sequences are SGHVS and FQNEAQ. Trimming removed 5 bases from V and 5 bases from J; junction bases left unmatched: 11. The CDR3: CASSLQGGGGTEAFF. In DNA, the CDR3 is TGTGCCAGCAGCCTACAGGGAGGGGGCGGGACTGAAGCTTTCTTT. Full variable domain (outside the CDR3, taken from reference TRBV7-8 and TRBJ1-1): GAGVSQSPRYKVAKRGQDVALRCDPISGHVSLFWYQQALGQGPEFLTYFQNEAQLDKSGLPSDRFFAERPEGSVSTLKIQRTQQEDSAVYLCASSLQGGGGTEAFFGQGTRLTVV.

This chain joins TRBV6-1 and TRBJ1-2; a possible D gene is TRBD1 (5 bases). This CDR3 is 13 amino acids long. The germline V gene has CDR1 MNHNS and CDR2 SASEGT. Deletions cut 6 bases from V and 3 bases from J, with 11 bases between. The CDR3 DNA is TGTGCCAGCAGGGCCACAGGAGACTATGGCTACACCTTC. This gives the protein CASRATGDYGYTF.